The next 21 T cell receptor beta chains were all read from a single sample in a study of OX40 agonist ivuxolimab in advanced cancers. Using immunoSEQ multiplex PCR, the repertoire was profiled, and TCRdb retains in-frame clones only, with some absent. The top ten clones hold around 0.16% of a sample with around 100,000 clones, about 88% of them seen once. The specimen was CD4+ or CD8+ T cells sorted from blood, collected in a trial of the OX40 agonist ivuxolimab. These receptors came from an adult with an advanced solid tumor such as melanoma, head and neck, liver or kidney cancer.

The chain couples TRBV7-3 to TRBJ1-1; a weak D match, TRBD1 (5 bases). The CDR3 length is 14 residues. The V and J ends lost 5 bases and 2 bases respectively, with 12 bases between them. Germline CDR1 and CDR2: SGHTA and FQGTGA. The CDR3 nucleotides read TGTGCCAGCAGCCCCGGGGGAGCTAACACTGAAGCTTTCTTT. This codes for CASSPGGANTEAFF.

The chain joins TRBV27 to TRBJ2-3; D tentatively reads TRBD1 or TRBD2 (6 bases each). Germline values: CDR1 MNHEY, CDR2 SMNVEV (reference sequence). The CDR3 runs to 16 residues. Trimming removed 3 bases at V and 4 bases at J, with 17 bases between. The CDR3 region is CASSLRGGSGPDTQYF. CDR3 nucleotides: TGTGCCAGCAGTTTGAGAGGGGGGTCAGGCCCAGATACGCAGTATTTT.

This clone was found many times. As DNA, the CDR3 is TGTGCCACCAGCAGAGGTGTGAACTCTGGAAACACCATATATTTT. As protein: CATSRGVNSGNTIYF. The rearrangement uses TRBV15 and TRBJ1-3; D not resolved. The V end was cut by 1 base, the J end by 0 bases, with 7 bases between. In germline, CDR1 is LNHNV, CDR2 YYDKDF (reference sequence). CDR3 size: 15 residues.

The V call is TRBV6-6, the J call TRBJ1-6; D unresolved. V lost 3 bases and J 7 bases, leaving 13 bases between the germline ends. The CDR3 extends over 15 amino acids. Germline values: CDR1 MNHNY, CDR2 SVGAGI (reference sequence). The CDR3 region is CASSYTGPRNSPLHF. CDR3 sequence (DNA): TGTGCCAGCAGTTATACCGGACCGAGAAATTCACCCCTCCACTTT.

About this clone: The same CDR3 also results from other DNA sequences found in this sample. This chain joins TRBV10-3 and TRBJ2-7; no firm D call. The CDR3 consists of 14 residues. CDR1 is ENHRY and CDR2 is SYGVKD in the germline V gene. Trimming removed 0 bases from V and 0 bases from J, with 6 bases in between. The CDR3 reads CAISESDGSYEQYF. The CDR3 DNA follows: TGTGCCATCAGTGAGTCGGACGGCTCCTACGAGCAGTACTTC.

This clone was seen more than once but under ten times. V usage is TRBV6-1 and J usage is TRBJ1-6; 8 nucleotides align to TRBD1. V was pared by 7 bases and J by 10 bases, with 6 bases of the junction left unmatched. Germline V lookup: CDR1 MNHNS, CDR2 SASEGT. The CDR3 has 13 residues. In DNA, the CDR3 is TGTGCCAGCAATTGGGACAGGAACTCACCCCTCCACTTT. Its protein product is CASNWDRNSPLHF.

The CDR3 DNA follows: TGTGCCAGTAGTATAGGGCTTTATCAGCCCCAGCATTTT. This gives the protein CASSIGLYQPQHF. The chain uses TRBV19 and TRBJ1-5; D is uncertain. The CDR3 contains 13 residues. Germline CDR1 reads LNHDA; CDR2 reads SQIVND (reference sequence). Trimming removed 1 base from V and 5 bases from J, with 6 bases in between.

This clone was detected only once. The chain is built from TRBV29-1 and TRBJ1-1; 7 nucleotides match TRBD1. This CDR3 comprises 10 residues. CDR1 and CDR2 (germline): SQVTM, ANQGSEA. J was trimmed by 6 bases and V by 8 bases; bases with no gene match: 3. As DNA, the CDR3 is TGCAGCACTGGGACAGCTGAAGCTTTCTTT. Encoded protein: CSTGTAEAFF.

This clone appeared a single time. The rearrangement joins TRBV4-1 to TRBJ1-4; 7 bases agree with TRBD1. Germline assignment: CDR1 MGHRA and CDR2 YSYEKL. This CDR3 region has 17 residues. Unmatched junction bases numbered 13, after V lost 1 base and J lost 8 bases. The CDR3 loop reads CASSQVNGWAGGEKLFF. The CDR3 nucleotides are TGCGCCAGCAGCCAAGTAAACGGGTGGGCAGGGGGAGAAAAACTGTTTTTT.

This chain joins TRBV9 and TRBJ2-3; D is uncertain. The germline V and J ends were trimmed by 3 bases and 6 bases, with 8 bases remaining between them. The CDR3 is 12 residues long. Germline V gene sequence: CDR1 SGDLS, CDR2 YYNGEE. The DNA for the CDR3 is TGTGCCAGCAGCGAAATAGGGGATACGCAGTATTTT. This sequence encodes CASSEIGDTQYF.

This sequence joins TRBV19 and TRBJ2-7, with 8 bases matching TRBD1. Trimming cost V 3 bases and J 4 bases; bases outside gene matches: 8. In germline, CDR1 is LNHDA, CDR2 SQIVND (reference sequence). The CDR3 runs to 15 residues. CDR3 nucleotide sequence: TGTGCCAGTAGTATCCCCGGGACAGGACATTACGAGCAGTACTTC. Translation: CASSIPGTGHYEQYF. Combining the CDR3 with reference TRBV19 and TRBJ2-7 gives the whole variable domain DGGITQSPKYLFRKEGQNVTLSCEQNLNHDAMYWYRQDPGQGLRLIYYSQIVNDFQKGDIAEGYSVSREKKESFPLTVTSAQKNPTAFYLCASSIPGTGHYEQYFGPGTRLTVT.

This clone was recorded once. The chain is built from TRBV6-5 and TRBJ2-7; D is perhaps TRBD1 (6 bases). Germline V CDR1 and CDR2: MNHEY, SVGAGI. This CDR3 comprises 13 residues. Trimming removed 5 bases from V and 4 bases from J, with 12 bases in between. As DNA, the CDR3 is TGTGCCAGCAGTGTTGTCAGGGGATACGAGCAGTACTTC. This encodes CASSVVRGYEQYF.

This sequence joins TRBV15 and TRBJ2-5; the D gene is possibly TRBD2 (5 bases). Germline V gene data show CDR1 as LNHNV and CDR2 as YYDKDF (reference sequence). V gave up 5 bases and J gave up 7 bases, with 14 bases separating them. The CDR3 extends over 13 amino acids. The CDR3 loop reads CATSQGPRGTQYF. The CDR3 coding sequence is TGTGCCACCAGCCAAGGACCCCGGGGGACCCAGTACTTC.

The chain has TRBV5-4 and TRBJ2-1; 7 bases fit TRBD1. Per the germline V gene, CDR1 is SGHNT and CDR2 is YYREEE (reference sequence). With 4 bases clipped from V and 0 bases from J, the junction kept 1 base outside the gene matches. The CDR3 covers 14 residues. For the CDR3, the DNA is TGTGCCAGCAGCCAGGGGGACTCCTACAATGAGCAGTTCTTC. Translating gives CASSQGDSYNEQFF.

V usage is TRBV29-1 and J usage is TRBJ2-7, with D maybe TRBD1 (7 bases). This CDR3 is 13 amino acids long. From germline, CDR1 is SQVTM and CDR2 ANQGSEA. Trimming took off 4 bases at V and 7 bases at J, with 17 bases between the two ends. The chain's CDR3 is CSVVSKGAGEQYF. The CDR3 bases are TGCAGCGTTGTGAGTAAGGGGGCGGGAGAGCAGTACTTC.

This clone turned up a few times. The chain is built from TRBV30 and TRBJ2-5; 9 bases align to TRBD1. The germline V gene has CDR1 GTSNPN and CDR2 SVGIG (reference sequence). V gave up 0 bases and J gave up 5 bases; unmatched junction bases: 4. The CDR3 extends over 14 amino acids. CDR3 nucleotides: TGTGCCTGGAGTGTGGCAGGGACAGGGGAGACCCAGTACTTC. Amino acids: CAWSVAGTGETQYF.

V usage is TRBV2 and J usage is TRBJ2-7; D remains unclear. The CDR3 has 14 residues. Trimming took off 7 bases at V and 2 bases at J, with 15 bases between the two ends. Germline loops: CDR1 SNHLY, CDR2 FYNNEI. The CDR3 DNA sequence: TGTGCCAGCAATTCGAACCCAAGGGCCTACGAGCAGTACTTC. Translation gives CASNSNPRAYEQYF.

This clone has only one observation. The chain carries TRBV6-5 and TRBJ1-1, with D possibly being TRBD1 (5 bases). Germline V lookup: CDR1 MNHEY, CDR2 SVGAGI. This CDR3 is 14 amino acids long. The V end was cut by 0 bases, the J end by 0 bases, with 5 bases between. CDR3 loop: CASSYSTVNTEAFF. CDR3 nucleotides: TGTGCCAGCAGTTACTCGACAGTGAACACTGAAGCTTTCTTT.

V and J are TRBV4-2 and TRBJ2-2; 8 nucleotides match TRBD2. V was pared by 0 bases and J by 6 bases, with 3 bases of the junction left unmatched. Germline-derived CDR1 and CDR2 are LGHNA and YNFKEQ. The CDR3 sequence is 15 residues long. The CDR3 protein is CASSQEVSGAGELFF. The CDR3, as DNA: TGTGCCAGCAGCCAAGAGGTTAGCGGGGCCGGGGAGCTGTTTTTT.

V is TRBV15 and J is TRBJ1-4; D uncertain. Germline V lookup: CDR1 LNHNV, CDR2 YYDKDF (reference sequence). This CDR3 region has 13 residues. The V and J ends lost 1 base and 6 bases respectively, with 6 bases between them. CDR3 sequence reads: CATSRGQDEKLFF. DNA of the CDR3: TGTGCCACCAGCAGAGGGCAGGATGAAAAACTGTTTTTT.

In DNA form, the CDR3 reads TGTGCCAGCAGTGACCTACTCGGGACGGCTGGAAACACCATATATTTT. This encodes CASSDLLGTAGNTIYF. The rearrangement joins TRBV25-1 to TRBJ1-3, with D perhaps matching TRBD1 (5 bases). This CDR3 is built from 16 residues. Between the trimmed V and J ends, which lost 3 bases and 2 bases, there was a span of 14 bases. The germline gives CDR1 MGHDK, CDR2 SYGVNS.